The text below deals with one TCR beta chain. V dropped 1 base and J dropped 0 bases, with 10 bases sitting between them. Germline CDR1 and CDR2: SEHNR and FQNEAQ (reference sequence). The CDR3 has 16 amino acids. The source of the sample is a study of T cell changes during pregnancy in multiple sclerosis. The method was immunoSEQ multiplex PCR; TCRdb's version includes in-frame clones alone and lacks a portion of them. The sample includes 65,000 to 95,000 clones, 89% seen only once; the top ten take 1.5% to 2%. The chain recombines TRBV7-9 with TRBJ1-3; D not certain. The receptor was isolated from a female donor with multiple sclerosis, enrolled in a pregnancy study. The source was peripheral blood, collected before pregnancy. This CDR3 is CASSLGVGDSGNTIYF. For the CDR3, the DNA is TGTGCCAGCAGCTTAGGTGTGGGAGACTCTGGAAACACCATATATTTT.